This TCR beta chain is drawn from a study of blood T cell repertoires in COVID-19. From germline, CDR1 is MNHEY and CDR2 SVGAGI. V dropped 0 bases and J dropped 3 bases, with 15 bases sitting between them. The CDR3 runs 16 residues. The data were produced by immunoSEQ multiplex PCR, yet TCRdb's version contains in-frame clones alone and is incomplete. The table includes 200,000 to 250,000 clones, just under 90% detected once. The chain carries TRBV6-5 and TRBJ2-7, with a weak D call TRBD1 (6 bases). The material sequenced was peripheral blood. The receptor was derived from a man aged 25-40 years with COVID-19, enrolled during active disease. CDR3 nucleotides: TGTGCCAGCAGTTACTCCCTGACAGGTTCAAACTACGAGCAGTACTTC. This gives the protein CASSYSLTGSNYEQYF.